Listed here are 25 T cell receptor beta chains from one sample, sequenced in a study of Siglec-9 on CD8 T cells in melanoma. Clones were read by immunoSEQ multiplex PCR, and TCRdb kept only the in-frame ones, dropping some. Found here are almost 30,000 clones, 75% to 85% of them singletons; the top ten hold approximately 6%. The material sequenced was Siglec-9- CD8+ T cells sorted from blood. The source of these receptors is a human donor in good health.

The gene calls are TRBV9 and TRBJ2-3, with D perhaps matching TRBD2 (5 bases). CDR1 is SGDLS, CDR2 YYNGEE, per germline. The CDR3 extends over 15 amino acids. Trimming pared 4 bases from V and 6 bases from J, leaving 18 bases between. In DNA, the CDR3 is TGTGCCAGCAGCCGTTTTGTGGGAGTTGTGGATACGCAGTATTTT. Protein product: CASSRFVGVVDTQYF.

J is TRBJ1-2 and V is TRBV30; D unresolved. With 0 bases removed from V and 8 bases from J, the gap between germline ends came to 10 bases. The CDR3 loop spans 12 amino acids. From germline, CDR1 is GTSNPN and CDR2 SVGIG (reference sequence). CDR3 sequence reads: CAWSVSGEGYTF. The CDR3, as DNA: TGTGCCTGGAGTGTATCGGGTGAAGGCTACACCTTC.

The chain couples TRBV9 to TRBJ1-3, with D possibly matching TRBD1 (5 bases). CDR3 size: 14 residues. The germline gives CDR1 SGDLS, CDR2 YYNGEE. V lost 3 bases, J lost 4 bases, and 11 bases lay in between. CDR3 bases: TGTGCCAGCAGCGCGGACATCTCCGGAAACACCATATATTTT. It encodes CASSADISGNTIYF.

The V call is TRBV11-2, the J call TRBJ1-4, with D perhaps TRBD1 (5 bases). V was pared by 0 bases and J by 4 bases, with 9 bases between. There are 15 residues in the CDR3. Germline V gene sequence: CDR1 SGHAT, CDR2 FQNNGV. The CDR3 DNA follows: TGTGCCAGCAGCTTAGATCACGGGGGTAATGAAAAACTGTTTTTT. This encodes CASSLDHGGNEKLFF.

The J gene is TRBJ1-1, the V gene TRBV7-3; 9 nucleotides line up with TRBD1. Looked up from germline, CDR1 is SGHTA and CDR2 is FQGTGA. The CDR3 is 16 amino acids. V shed 5 bases and J 3 bases; nucleotides not matched to a gene: 10. CDR3 sequence: CASSHRDRARDTEAFF. In DNA form, the CDR3 reads TGTGCCAGCAGCCATCGGGACAGGGCTCGGGACACTGAAGCTTTCTTT.

CDR3 residues: CASSFLQGYEQYF. The CDR3 bases are TGTGCCAGCAGTTTTTTACAGGGCTACGAGCAGTACTTC. The chain carries TRBV28 and TRBJ2-7; possibly TRBD1 for D (6 bases). Germline assignment: CDR1 MDHEN and CDR2 SYDVKM. This CDR3 region has 13 residues. V lost 3 bases to trimming and J lost 3 bases, with 9 bases between them.

This chain connects TRBV29-1 to TRBJ2-1; D is perhaps TRBD1 or TRBD2 (7 bases each). CDR3 length: 16 residues. Trimming stripped 6 bases from V and 4 bases from J, with 22 bases between. Looked up from germline, CDR1 is SQVTM and CDR2 is ANQGSEA. The CDR3 DNA is TGCAGCGTGCGGGGGACAGAAGAGAGGGCATACAATGAGCAGTTCTTC. Its protein product is CSVRGTEERAYNEQFF.

This sequence joins TRBV5-6 and TRBJ2-7, with TRBD1 matching over 11 bases. CDR1 is SGHDT and CDR2 is YYEEEE in the germline V gene. The CDR3 runs to 15 residues. The trim removed 2 bases at V and 0 bases at J, leaving 1 base unmatched. CDR3: CASSFGTGGSYEQYV. The CDR3 nucleotides read TGTGCCAGCAGCTTTGGGACAGGGGGCTCCTACGAGCAGTACGTC.

V gene TRBV4-1 combines with J gene TRBJ2-1; D might be TRBD1 (6 bases). The germline CDR1 and CDR2 sequences are MGHRA and YSYEKL. The length of the CDR3 is 15 residues. Deletions cut 1 base from V and 10 bases from J, with 17 bases between. The CDR3 DNA reads TGCGCCAGCAGCCAAGTCCTGGCCGCTACAGGGGAGCAGTTCTTC. Residues: CASSQVLAATGEQFF.

Points on this clone: A junction end diverges from the germline sequence, so it may reflect a read error. V gene TRBV28 combines with J gene TRBJ1-1; no clear D gene. CDR1 MDHEN and CDR2 SYDVKM come from the germline V gene. CDR3 length: 12 residues. CDR3 sequence reads: CATEDPHTEAFF. CDR3 DNA sequence: TGCGCCACCGAAGACCCTCACACTGAAGCTTTCTTT.

V gene TRBV5-6 combines with J gene TRBJ1-4, with D tentatively TRBD1 (5 bases). With 0 bases removed from V and 5 bases from J, the gap between germline ends came to 8 bases. The CDR3 runs 14 residues. Germline assignment: CDR1 SGHDT and CDR2 YYEEEE. CDR3 in amino acids: CASSLAGTNEKLFF. CDR3 in DNA: TGTGCCAGCAGCTTGGCGGGGACCAATGAAAAACTGTTTTTT. Full variable domain (outside the CDR3, taken from reference TRBV5-6 and TRBJ1-4): DAGVTQSPTHLIKTRGQQVTLRCSPKSGHDTVSWYQQALGQGPQFIFQYYEEEERQRGNFPDRFSGHQFPNYSSELNVNALLLGDSALYLCASSLAGTNEKLFFGSGTQLSVL.

The chain carries TRBV9 and TRBJ1-2; D is uncertain. Germline lookup yields CDR1 SGDLS and CDR2 YYNGEE. V was cut by 7 bases and J by 7 bases, with 14 bases left in between. This CDR3 comprises 12 residues. CDR3 in amino acids: CASRDVGVGYTF. The CDR3 DNA sequence: TGTGCCAGCCGCGACGTCGGGGTTGGCTACACCTTC.

J is TRBJ2-7 and V is TRBV7-9; TRBD2 is a possible D gene (6 bases). The CDR3 consists of 16 residues. The V gene lost 1 base and the J gene lost 3 bases, with 16 bases spanning the gap. Germline loops: CDR1 SEHNR, CDR2 FQNEAQ (reference sequence). This chain's CDR3 is CASSLVSPLGGYEQYF. CDR3 DNA sequence: TGTGCCAGCAGCTTAGTTAGCCCCCTGGGAGGCTACGAGCAGTACTTC.

The V gene is TRBV11-2, the J gene TRBJ2-7; D call uncertain. With 4 bases removed from V and 0 bases from J, the gap between germline ends came to 10 bases. Germline loops: CDR1 SGHAT, CDR2 FQNNGV. CDR3 size: 14 residues. This chain's CDR3 is CASSYLTGSYEQYV. The CDR3 nucleotides are TGTGCCAGCAGCTACCTGACGGGCTCCTACGAGCAGTACGTC.

The V and J genes are TRBV5-1 and TRBJ2-2, with D possibly TRBD1 on 5 matching bases. The length of the CDR3 is 14 residues. V dropped 3 bases and J dropped 5 bases, with 11 bases sitting between them. Germline V gene sequence: CDR1 SGHRS, CDR2 YFSETQ. The CDR3 DNA sequence: TGCGCCAGCAGCTCAGACAGTAGAACCGGGGAGCTGTTTTTT. This translates into CASSSDSRTGELFF.

The V and J genes are TRBV5-1 and TRBJ2-7; D may match TRBD1 or TRBD2 (6 bases each). The CDR3 length is 15 residues. V was clipped by 0 bases and J by 2 bases, with 12 bases between them. Per the germline V gene, CDR1 is SGHRS and CDR2 is YFSETQ. CDR3 in DNA: TGCGCCAGCAGCTTGGTGGGGGGCCCCACCTACGAGCAGTACGTC. It encodes CASSLVGGPTYEQYV.

The chain links TRBV19 to TRBJ1-5; D perhaps matches TRBD1 (5 bases). The V end was cut by 8 bases, the J end by 6 bases, with 8 bases between. CDR3 length: 11 amino acids. Germline V CDR1 and CDR2: LNHDA, SQIVND (reference sequence). CDR3 nucleotide sequence: TGTGCCAGTGGCGGGGGTCAGCCCCAGCATTTT. Amino acid sequence: CASGGGQPQHF. The whole variable domain, filled in from reference TRBV19 and TRBJ1-5, reads DGGITQSPKYLFRKEGQNVTLSCEQNLNHDAMYWYRQDPGQGLRLIYYSQIVNDFQKGDIAEGYSVSREKKESFPLTVTSAQKNPTAFYLCASGGGQPQHFGDGTRLSIL.

This clone was observed a few times. The V and J genes are TRBV2 and TRBJ1-5; possible D gene TRBD1, 5 bases. The germline V gene has CDR1 SNHLY and CDR2 FYNNEI. There are 15 residues in the CDR3. V lost 4 bases to trimming and J lost 0 bases, with 10 bases between them. Written as DNA, the CDR3 is TGTGCCAGCAGTGCTACCAGGGTTAGCAATCAGCCCCAGCATTTT. This translates into CASSATRVSNQPQHF.

The chain carries TRBV27 and TRBJ1-5; 7 nucleotides agree with TRBD1. Germline V gene data show CDR1 as MNHEY and CDR2 as SMNVEV (reference sequence). This CDR3 spans 18 amino acids. V gave up 6 bases and J gave up 0 bases; unmatched junction bases: 14. DNA of the CDR3: TGTGCCAGCAGCCTTTCCGGGACAGCGCTGTATAGCAATCAGCCCCAGCATTTT. The encoded protein is CASSLSGTALYSNQPQHF.

The rearrangement joins TRBV28 to TRBJ2-1, with 8 bases matching TRBD2. J was trimmed by 5 bases and V by 4 bases; bases with no gene match: 7. CDR1 is MDHEN and CDR2 is SYDVKM in the germline V gene. This CDR3 is 15 amino acids long. The CDR3 DNA reads TGTGCCAGCAGTTGGCCCCCGGGGGGGGACAATGAGCAGTTCTTC. Its translation is CASSWPPGGDNEQFF.

This chain joins TRBV5-6 and TRBJ1-1; TRBD1 agrees at 9 bases. Germline-derived CDR1 and CDR2 are SGHDT and YYEEEE. V shed 4 bases and J 3 bases; nucleotides not matched to a gene: 13. The CDR3 length is 17 residues. The CDR3 here is CASSPLQGAGIDTEAFF. The CDR3 DNA follows: TGTGCCAGCAGCCCTTTACAGGGGGCTGGTATTGACACTGAAGCTTTCTTT.

The sample holds one count of this clone. This chain uses TRBV6-1 with TRBJ2-7; the D gene is possibly TRBD2 (6 bases). Trimming took 4 bases from V and 7 from J, leaving 8 bases between them. Germline CDR1 and CDR2: MNHNS and SASEGT. There are 11 residues in the CDR3. The CDR3 reads CASSGGREQYF. CDR3 nucleotide sequence: TGTGCCAGCAGTGGAGGGAGGGAGCAGTACTTC.

The chain joins TRBV7-6 to TRBJ2-2; the match to TRBD2 covers 8 bases. Germline CDR1 reads SGHVS; CDR2 reads FNYEAQ. The V and J ends lost 2 bases and 3 bases, in that order; junction bases with no gene match: 11. CDR3 length: 18 residues. For the CDR3, the DNA is TGTGCCAGCAGCTTATACCATAATGAGCGGGGGTACACCGGGGAGCTGTTTTTT. It encodes CASSLYHNERGYTGELFF. Full variable domain (outside the CDR3, taken from reference TRBV7-6 and TRBJ2-2): GAGVSQSPRYKVTKRGQDVALRCDPISGHVSLYWYRQALGQGPEFLTYFNYEAQQDKSGLPNDRFSAERPEGSISTLTIQRTEQRDSAMYRCASSLYHNERGYTGELFFGEGSRLTVL.

The rearrangement links TRBV15 to TRBJ1-5; TRBD1 matches at 7 bases. The ends lost 4 bases at V and 4 bases at J; junction bases unmatched: 7. Germline CDR1 and CDR2: LNHNV and YYDKDF (reference sequence). This CDR3 spans 15 amino acids. The CDR3 loop is CATSTYRGGNQPQHF. The CDR3 nucleotides are TGTGCCACCAGCACTTACAGGGGAGGGAATCAGCCCCAGCATTTT.

Relative to its sample, this clone is medium-sized. The genes are TRBV30 and TRBJ1-1; D perhaps matches TRBD1 (6 bases). V lost 4 bases, J lost 5 bases, and 11 bases lay in between. This CDR3 comprises 12 residues. Germline V gene sequence: CDR1 GTSNPN, CDR2 SVGIG (reference sequence). The CDR3 loop reads CAWTAGATEAFF. The DNA for the CDR3 is TGTGCCTGGACTGCAGGGGCTACTGAAGCTTTCTTT.